This TCR beta chain was retrieved from a study of blood T cell repertoires in COVID-19. Study summary: Samples taken during acute and convalescent COVID-19 were collected in the United States, Italy and Spain. The analysed material was cDNA or gDNA that came from T cells, B-cell-depleted T cells, or PBMCs.

Trimming removed 2 bases from V and 1 base from J, with 13 bases in between. The CDR3 has 15 amino acids. Germline CDR1 and CDR2: SGDLS and YYNGEE. Per the study methods: Reference gene primers were amplified, and this amplification served to estimate nucleated cell counts. Clones were read by immunoSEQ multiplex PCR, and TCRdb kept only the in-frame ones, dropping some. V and J calls and clone size follow that table, whereas D and trimming were derived from the DNA. The table records under 350,000 clones, roughly 85% of them present only once. V is TRBV9 and J is TRBJ2-7; TRBD1 might be the D (6 bases). Sequenced input: peripheral blood. This TCR was sampled from a human donor in a cohort sampled during active COVID-19. In DNA form, the CDR3 reads TGTGCCAGCAGCGTCGAGGACAGACTTTCCTACGAGCAGTACTTC. Protein: CASSVEDRLSYEQYF.